This T cell receptor (beta chain) was sequenced for a study of blood T cell repertoires in COVID-19. Overall study context: Samples of COVID-19 (acute and convalescent) were obtained from the United States, Italy and Spain. The cDNA or gDNA used as material had been derived from T cells, B-cell-depleted T cells, or PBMCs.

Data came from immunoSEQ multiplex PCR; TCRdb stores just in-frame clones and leaves some out. The sample comprises 300,000 to 400,000 clones, around nine tenths of which are singletons, and around 3.5% rests with the top ten. This clone was counted a single time. Unmatched junction bases numbered 5, after V lost 4 bases and J lost 2 bases. The length of the CDR3 is 16 residues. Germline V lookup: CDR1 MNHEY, CDR2 SVGEGT. The TCR comes from a woman aged 18-30 years who had recovered from COVID-19. The chain uses TRBV6-2 or TRBV6-3 and TRBJ2-3, with 11 bases matching TRBD2. The sequencing sample was made of peripheral blood. The CDR3 nucleotides are TGTGCCAGCAGTTCGAGGGGACTAGCGGTCACAGATACGCAGTATTTT. This translates into CASSSRGLAVTDTQYF.